This TCR beta chain was retrieved from a study of blood T cells in healthy people across ages. General observations from the study: Versus aged donors, long-lived donors had higher diversity and more naive CD4+ cells. With age, beta diversity per million T cells declined roughly linearly, significantly by approximately 41.

Turning to this clonotype: Its antigen is undetermined.

Germline CDR1 SGHTA, CDR2 FQGTGA. The CDR3 totals 13 residues. The V end lost 4 bases, the J end lost 15 bases, and 16 bases lay between the germline ends. The authors ran a second PCR of 7 to 11 cycles using a sample-barcoded 5' primer and a J-beta primer mix. TCRdb processed the 5' RACE reads anew with MiXCR; each CDR3 protein has one entry. This repertoire shows some 760,000 distinct CDR3 sequences, roughly 25% found once; its top ten account for 9.4%. Ranging in age from roughly 6 to 100, the donors were healthy Caucasian individuals from Russia. These data are also associated with another study on T cells of mothers and their children.

The sequencing input was blood. The chain carries TRBV7-3 and TRBJ1-6; no clear D gene. The sequence was collected from a boy younger than 18 in good health. CDR3 residues: CASSSGLGSSLHF. DNA of the CDR3: TGTGCCAGCAGCTCTGGCTTGGGGTCTAGCCTCCACTTT.